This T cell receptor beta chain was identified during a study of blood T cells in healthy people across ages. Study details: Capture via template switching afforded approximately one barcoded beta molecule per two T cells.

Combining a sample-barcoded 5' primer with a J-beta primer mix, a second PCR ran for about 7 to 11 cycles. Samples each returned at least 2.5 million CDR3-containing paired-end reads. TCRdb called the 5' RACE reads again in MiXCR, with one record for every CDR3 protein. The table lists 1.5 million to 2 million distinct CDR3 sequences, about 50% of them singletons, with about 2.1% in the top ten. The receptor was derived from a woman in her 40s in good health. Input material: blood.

The CDR3 region is CATSVTDRVWVDTQYF. For the CDR3, the DNA is TGTGCCACCAGTGTGACAGACAGGGTGTGGGTAGATACGCAGTATTTT. V and J are TRBV24-1 and TRBJ2-3; 7 bases line up with TRBD1. The CDR3 spans 16 residues. Germline values: CDR1 KGHDR, CDR2 SFDVKD. The ends lost 5 bases at V and 5 bases at J; junction bases unmatched: 12.